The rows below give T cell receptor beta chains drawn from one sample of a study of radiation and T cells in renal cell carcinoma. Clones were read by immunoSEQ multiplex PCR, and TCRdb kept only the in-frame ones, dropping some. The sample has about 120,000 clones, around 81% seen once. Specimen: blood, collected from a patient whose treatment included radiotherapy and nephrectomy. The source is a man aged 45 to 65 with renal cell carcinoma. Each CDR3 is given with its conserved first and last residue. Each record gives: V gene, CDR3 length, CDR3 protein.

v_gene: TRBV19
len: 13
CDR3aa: CASSETGTGELFF

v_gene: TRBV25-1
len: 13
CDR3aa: CASSGDRVYEQYF

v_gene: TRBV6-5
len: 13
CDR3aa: CASSRQGFQPQHF

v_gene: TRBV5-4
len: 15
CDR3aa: CASSLGGGPYNEQFF

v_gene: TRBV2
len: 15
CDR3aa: CASSEGGDPRHEQFF

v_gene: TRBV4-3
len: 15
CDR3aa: CASSQEWGGTDTQYF

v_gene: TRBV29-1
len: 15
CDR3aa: CSVSGESGQHYGYTF

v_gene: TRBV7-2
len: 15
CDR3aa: CASSLGGDRSSPLHF

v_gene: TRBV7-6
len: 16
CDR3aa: CASSLAGTELNTEAFF

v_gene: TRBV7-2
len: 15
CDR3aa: CASSLDQGPPYGYTF

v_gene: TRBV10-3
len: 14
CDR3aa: CAITVQGANYGYTF

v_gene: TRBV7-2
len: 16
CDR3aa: CASSLFRSGPYNEQFF

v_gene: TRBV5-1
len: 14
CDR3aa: CASSSIGFNEKLFF

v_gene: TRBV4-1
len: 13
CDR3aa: CASSRDYNQPQHF

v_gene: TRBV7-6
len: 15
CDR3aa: CASSLRSLGTGELFF

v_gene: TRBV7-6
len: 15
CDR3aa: CASSFTSGGYNEQFF

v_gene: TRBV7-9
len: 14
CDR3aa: CASSPQGGEGEAFF

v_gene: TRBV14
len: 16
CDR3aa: CASSQVAGGRHNEQFF

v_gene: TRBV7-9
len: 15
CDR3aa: CASSPTDLNSYEQYF

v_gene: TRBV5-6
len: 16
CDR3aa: CASRIWTSGSQETQYF

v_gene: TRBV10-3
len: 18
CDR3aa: CAISRRGLAGSSYNEQFF

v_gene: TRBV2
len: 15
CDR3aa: CASNPPGLAYQIEFF

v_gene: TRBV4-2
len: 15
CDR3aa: CASSQDLSSYNEQFF

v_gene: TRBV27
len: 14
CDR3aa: CASSLDSERTEAFF

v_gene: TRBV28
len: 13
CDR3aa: CASRRQGKETQYF

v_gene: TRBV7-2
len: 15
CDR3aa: CASSAEASGTDTQYF

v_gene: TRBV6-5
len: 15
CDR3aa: CASSYSRDSSTEAFF

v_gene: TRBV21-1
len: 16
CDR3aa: CASTNQVLKRTDTQYF

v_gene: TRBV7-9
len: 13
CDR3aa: CASNPSGAGELFF

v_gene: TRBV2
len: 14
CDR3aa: CASSGGQGGYGYTF

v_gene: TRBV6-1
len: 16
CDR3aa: CASSGTSGGAQETQYF

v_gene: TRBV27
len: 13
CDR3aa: CASRPRDTYEQYF

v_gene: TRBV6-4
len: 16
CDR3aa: CASSDSNSLNTGELFF

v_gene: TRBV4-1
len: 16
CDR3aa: CASSFSPGTSKETQYF

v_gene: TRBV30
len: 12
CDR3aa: CAWRVQYNEQFF

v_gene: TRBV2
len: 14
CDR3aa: CASRTWEGAWEAFF

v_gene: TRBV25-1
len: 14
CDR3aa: CASSPQDSGNTIYF

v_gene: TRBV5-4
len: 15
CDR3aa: CASSLPGLWTDTQYF

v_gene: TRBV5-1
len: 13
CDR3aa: CASSLTGREKLFF

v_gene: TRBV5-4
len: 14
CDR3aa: CASSFSRGDEKLFF

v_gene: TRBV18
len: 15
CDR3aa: CASSPRREGNTEAFF

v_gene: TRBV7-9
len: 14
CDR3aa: CASSLLGMNTEAFF

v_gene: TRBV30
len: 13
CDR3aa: CAWSMGLSYEQYF

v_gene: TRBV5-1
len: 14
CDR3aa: CASSLTGGSETQYF

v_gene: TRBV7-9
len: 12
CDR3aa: CASSLRGTEAFF

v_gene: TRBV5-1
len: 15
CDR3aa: CASRGQGAPQETQYF

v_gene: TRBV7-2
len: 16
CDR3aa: CASSWLPGQVGNEQFF

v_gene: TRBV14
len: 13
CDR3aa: CASSYQRQYEQYF

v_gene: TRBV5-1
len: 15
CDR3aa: CASSLGTGGVETQYF

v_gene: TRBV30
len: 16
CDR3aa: CAWSRDLDRGFAEAFF

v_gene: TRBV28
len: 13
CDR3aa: CASSLGRNTEAFF

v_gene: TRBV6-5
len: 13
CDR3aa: CASSYSPSGPLHF

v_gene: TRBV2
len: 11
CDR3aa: CASYLAHEQFF

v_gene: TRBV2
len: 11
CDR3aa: CASGIYNEQFF